This T cell receptor beta chain was recovered during a study of blood T cell repertoires in COVID-19. Study details: Nucleic acid was either cDNA or gDNA, and it came from T cells, B-cell-depleted T cells, or PBMCs.

Study processing details: Amplified reference gene primers provided the basis for estimating nucleated cell counts. Profiled with immunoSEQ multiplex PCR; TCRdb holds only in-frame clones, not every one. Clone size and V and J calls were adopted from that table, with D and trimming inferred from the DNA. The table shows 90,000 or so clones, with roughly 84% occurring only once. Trimming shortened V by 0 bases and J by 5 bases, and 7 bases separated the two germline ends. The CDR3 is 13 residues long. Germline V CDR1 and CDR2: MNHNY, SVGAGI (reference sequence). This clone was seen a few times. The chain couples TRBV6-6 to TRBJ1-1; D call uncertain. Sequencing was performed on peripheral blood. This TCR was sampled from a man between 60 and 70 years old with acute or convalescent COVID-19. CDR3 in amino acids: CASSYSRETEAFF. The CDR3 DNA reads TGTGCCAGCAGTTACTCGAGGGAAACTGAAGCTTTCTTT.